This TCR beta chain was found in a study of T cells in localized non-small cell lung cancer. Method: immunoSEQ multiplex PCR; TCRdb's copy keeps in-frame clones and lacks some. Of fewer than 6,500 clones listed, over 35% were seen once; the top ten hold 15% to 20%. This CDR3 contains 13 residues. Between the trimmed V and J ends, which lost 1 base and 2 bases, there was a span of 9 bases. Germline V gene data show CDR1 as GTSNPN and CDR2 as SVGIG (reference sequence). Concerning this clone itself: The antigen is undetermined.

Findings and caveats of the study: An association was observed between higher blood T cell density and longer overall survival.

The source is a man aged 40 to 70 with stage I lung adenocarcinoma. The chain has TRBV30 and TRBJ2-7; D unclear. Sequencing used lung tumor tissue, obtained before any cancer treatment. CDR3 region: CAWSGKVAYEQYF. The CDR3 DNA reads TGTGCCTGGAGTGGGAAAGTGGCCTACGAGCAGTACTTC. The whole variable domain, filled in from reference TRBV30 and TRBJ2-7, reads SQTIHQWPATLVQPVGSPLSLECTVEGTSNPNLYWYRQAAGRGLQLLFYSVGIGQISSEVPQNLSASRPQDRQFILSSKKLLLSDSGFYLCAWSGKVAYEQYFGPGTRLTVT.